The sequence of this TCR beta chain was determined in a study of CD8 T cells in ankylosing spondylitis. The study's findings and limits: Significant enrichment of disease-linked clones was reported in matched ankylosing spondylitis synovial fluid. A TCR beta motif made of roughly eight highly homologous variants seemed typical of ankylosing spondylitis blood.

TCRdb analysed the 5' RACE reads with MiXCR anew, one entry per CDR3 protein. The sample contains 200,000 to 300,000 distinct CDR3 sequences, around 9.2% of which appear only once. The J segment lost 3 bases and the V segment lost 4 bases, leaving 4 bases of the junction unmatched. The CDR3 sequence is 14 residues long. This clonotype was seen repeatedly, ten times or more. The target antigen is unknown. The sequence derives from a male donor with ankylosing spondylitis or in good health (not recorded which). Sequencing was performed on blood, either unsorted or a sorted T cell fraction (not recorded which). This chain links TRBV12-3 or TRBV12-4 with TRBJ2-7; 9 nucleotides align to TRBD1. Here the CDR3 DNA reads TGTGCCAGCAGTTGGACAGGGGATTACTACGAGCAGTACTTC. Amino acid sequence: CASSWTGDYYEQYF.